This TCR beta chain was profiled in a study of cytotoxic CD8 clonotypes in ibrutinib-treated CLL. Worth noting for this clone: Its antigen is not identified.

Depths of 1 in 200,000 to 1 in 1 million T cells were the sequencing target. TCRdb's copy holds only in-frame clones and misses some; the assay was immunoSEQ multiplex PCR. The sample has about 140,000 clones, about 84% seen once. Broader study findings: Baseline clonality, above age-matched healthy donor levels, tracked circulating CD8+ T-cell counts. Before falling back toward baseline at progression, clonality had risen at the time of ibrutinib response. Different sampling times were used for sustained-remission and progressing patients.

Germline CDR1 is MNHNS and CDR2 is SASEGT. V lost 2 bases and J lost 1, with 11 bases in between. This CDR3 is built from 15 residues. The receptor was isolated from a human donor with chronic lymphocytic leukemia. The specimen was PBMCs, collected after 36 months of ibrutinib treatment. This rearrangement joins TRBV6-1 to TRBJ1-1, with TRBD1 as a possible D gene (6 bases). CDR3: CASSESRTENTEAFF. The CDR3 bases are TGTGCCAGCAGTGAAAGCAGGACAGAGAACACTGAAGCTTTCTTT.